This T cell receptor (beta chain) comes out of a study of cytomegalovirus exposure and HLA in healthy donors. Turning to the study itself: About 80 million unique TCR sequences came from HLA-typed donors in an early release. The study's findings and limits: Published work reported that the classifier diagnosed cytomegalovirus status with high specificity and sensitivity.

Trimming removed 5 bases from V and 12 bases from J; junction bases left unmatched: 6. Germline loops: CDR1 SGDLS, CDR2 YYNGEE. This CDR3 is 12 amino acids long. This clone turned up a few times. Antigen unknown. PCR amplification relied on 60 Vbeta primers (plus 13 Jbeta primers). Some clones are missing from TCRdb's copy, which holds only in-frame ones; the method was immunoSEQ multiplex PCR. The repertoire holds 150,000 to 200,000 clones, with 78% as singletons. V and J are TRBV9 and TRBJ1-4; 8 nucleotides agree with TRBD1. This receptor was taken from a woman aged 50 to 60 in good health and CMV-seropositive. The sequenced sample consisted of PBMCs. Written as DNA, the CDR3 is TGTGCCAGCAGAGATGACAGGGGTGAACTGTTTTTT. Amino acid sequence: CASRDDRGELFF.